The 27 T cell receptor beta chains below come from one sample, sequenced in a study of CD8+ T cells in alopecia areata. Sequencing templates came from extracted RNA that was reverse transcribed into cDNA. TCRdb's table, derived via immunoSEQ multiplex PCR, lists solely in-frame clones and lacks some. The sample includes 210,000 or so clones, approximately 65% of them seen just once. Treatment meaning: oral pan-JAK inhibitor, 5-10 mg twice daily. Sequencing used CD4+ T cells sorted from blood, obtained around week 44, from a patient treated with tofacitinib. These receptors were obtained from a human donor with alopecia areata.

This clone has only a few counts. The junction and the germline gene differ at one end; a read error may be behind it. The chain joins TRBV14 to TRBJ2-1; a possible D gene is TRBD2 (5 bases). This CDR3 has 13 amino acids. CDR1 is SGHDN and CDR2 is FVKESK in the germline V gene. CDR3 DNA sequence: TGTGCCAGCAGCCAAGGTGAGAGGGCCCTCATGCTCTTC. Amino acid sequence: CASSQGERALMLF.

The chain is built from TRBV29-1 and TRBJ1-6; D not certain. Germline assignment: CDR1 SQVTM and CDR2 ANQGSEA. V was trimmed by 4 bases and J by 5 bases, leaving 9 bases between them. This CDR3 region has 13 residues. In DNA, the CDR3 is TGCAGCGTTGCGGTTTTGGATAATTCACCCCTCCACTTT. It yields the protein CSVAVLDNSPLHF.

V and J are TRBV19 and TRBJ1-2; tentative D call: TRBD1 (6 bases). Trimming left V 6 bases short and J 0 bases short, with 8 bases between. Germline V gene data show CDR1 as LNHDA and CDR2 as SQIVND (reference sequence). The CDR3 consists of 13 residues. This CDR3 is CASSRTANYGYTF. The DNA of the CDR3 is TGTGCCAGTAGCAGGACAGCTAACTATGGCTACACCTTC.

The V gene is TRBV7-3, the J gene TRBJ1-6; the match to TRBD1 covers 8 bases. The CDR3 loop spans 16 amino acids. Germline V gene lookup returns CDR1 SGHTA and CDR2 FQGTGA. J gave up 7 bases and V 4 bases, and 9 bases lay outside the gene matches. CDR3 DNA sequence: TGTGCCAGCAGCTCCCAGGACAGGGACGGCAATTCACCCCTCCACTTT. Its protein is CASSSQDRDGNSPLHF. The full variable domain, in which reference TRBV7-3 and TRBJ1-6 provide the parts outside the CDR3, is GAGVSQTPSNKVTEKGKYVELRCDPISGHTALYWYRQSLGQGPEFLIYFQGTGAADDSGLPNDRFFAVRPEGSVSTLKIQRTERGDSAVYLCASSSQDRDGNSPLHFGNGTRLTVT.

The chain recombines TRBV29-1 with TRBJ2-3, with TRBD1 matching 8 bases. This CDR3 contains 13 residues. CDR1 and CDR2 (germline): SQVTM, ANQGSEA. The ends lost 7 bases at V and 2 bases at J; junction bases unmatched: 5. The CDR3 is CSGTGRYTDTQYF. CDR3 nucleotides: TGCAGCGGGACAGGGCGGTACACAGATACGCAGTATTTT.

This rearrangement joins TRBV29-1 to TRBJ2-7, with TRBD1 matching over 9 bases. Germline CDR1 SQVTM, CDR2 ANQGSEA. J was trimmed by 7 bases and V by 4 bases; bases with no gene match: 5. This CDR3 comprises 12 residues. CDR3 amino acids: CSVGTGAREQYF. CDR3 sequence (DNA): TGCAGCGTTGGGACAGGGGCGAGGGAGCAGTACTTC.

The genes are TRBV15 and TRBJ2-7; 8 bases line up with TRBD1. The junction had 3 bases not matched to a gene; V was cut back by 1 base and J by 4 bases. The CDR3 length is 14 residues. Germline V gives CDR1 LNHNV, CDR2 YYDKDF (reference sequence). The CDR3 sequence is CATSRGDRGYEQYF. The CDR3 DNA is TGTGCCACCAGCAGAGGCGACAGGGGTTACGAGCAGTACTTC.

The rearrangement uses TRBV19 and TRBJ1-2; 8 nucleotides line up with TRBD1. The CDR3 has 13 residues. The ends lost 10 bases at V and 4 bases at J; junction bases unmatched: 8. From germline, CDR1 is LNHDA and CDR2 SQIVND (reference sequence). DNA of the CDR3: TGTGCCACCCAGGACAGGGCCAGCTATGGCTACACCTTC. Amino acid sequence: CATQDRASYGYTF.

A few counts support this clone. The chain combines TRBV5-1 with TRBJ2-3, with 8 bases lining up with TRBD2. The CDR3 loop spans 15 amino acids. From germline, CDR1 is SGHRS and CDR2 YFSETQ. Germline trimming cut 1 base from V and 5 bases from J; bases unmatched to any gene: 6. The CDR3 sequence is CASSLQRGGRDTQYF. The CDR3 region has the DNA TGCGCCAGCAGCTTGCAACGGGGGGGCCGAGATACGCAGTATTTT.

The CDR3 DNA follows: TGTGCCAGTAGGGACGGGGTCTACGGCTACACCTTC. Protein: CASRDGVYGYTF. The V gene is TRBV19, the J gene TRBJ1-2; D ambiguous. Trimming cost V 6 bases and J 8 bases, with 13 bases left between them. The length of the CDR3 is 12 residues. Germline V gene sequence: CDR1 LNHDA, CDR2 SQIVND (reference sequence).

The V call is TRBV5-1, the J call TRBJ2-2; D gene uncertain. Germline lookup yields CDR1 SGHRS and CDR2 YFSETQ. Trimming removed 5 bases at V and 5 bases at J, with 4 bases between. There are 11 residues in the CDR3. For the CDR3, the DNA is TGCGCCAGCAGAGGTACCGGGGAGCTGTTTTTT. It specifies CASRGTGELFF.

The chain is built from TRBV13 and TRBJ2-7; D is perhaps TRBD2 (5 bases). Germline V gene lookup returns CDR1 PRHDT and CDR2 FYEKMQ (reference sequence). Deletions cut 4 bases from V and 7 bases from J, with 17 bases between. The length of the CDR3 is 14 residues. CDR3 bases: TGTGCCAGCAGCTCTCGAGGGCTTACAAGTGAGCAGTACTTC. This translates into CASSSRGLTSEQYF.

The genes are TRBV7-8 and TRBJ1-4; possibly TRBD1 for D (5 bases). Trimming removed 5 bases at V and 3 bases at J, with 13 bases between. The germline V gene encodes CDR1 SGHVS and CDR2 FQNEAQ. The CDR3 spans 15 residues. The CDR3 reads CASSPPGVANEKLFF. DNA of the CDR3: TGTGCCAGCAGCCCTCCGGGGGTAGCTAATGAAAAACTGTTTTTT.

This clone was seen a handful of times. The gene calls are TRBV5-1 and TRBJ2-2; the D gene is possibly TRBD2 (5 bases). The CDR3 has 15 residues. The V and J ends lost 2 bases and 5 bases respectively, with 13 bases between them. Germline CDR1 SGHRS, CDR2 YFSETQ. CDR3 in amino acids: CASSLEPGRTGELFF. Written as DNA, the CDR3 is TGCGCCAGCAGCTTAGAGCCGGGGAGAACCGGGGAGCTGTTTTTT.

This chain uses TRBV11-2 with TRBJ1-5; possibly TRBD1 for D (6 bases). Germline CDR1 and CDR2: SGHAT and FQNNGV. This CDR3 is built from 13 residues. V was trimmed by 9 bases and J by 6 bases, leaving 15 bases between them. CDR3 nucleotides: TGTGCCAGTCCTAGACAGGCGGGTCAGCCCCAGCATTTT. Translated: CASPRQAGQPQHF.

The chain carries TRBV6-5 and TRBJ2-7; D is undetermined. The CDR3 extends over 11 amino acids. The V gene lost 6 bases and the J gene lost 0 bases, with 3 bases spanning the gap. The V gene's germline CDR1 is MNHEY and CDR2 SVGAGI. CDR3 region: CASRNSYEQYF. In DNA form, the CDR3 reads TGTGCCAGCAGAAACTCCTACGAGCAGTACTTC.

The sample holds one count of this clone. This CDR3 reads CSVVAGPWGNEQFF. In nucleotides, the CDR3 is TGCAGCGTAGTAGCGGGGCCTTGGGGTAATGAGCAGTTCTTC. The chain is built from TRBV29-1 and TRBJ2-1; 8 nucleotides align to TRBD2. Trimming took 6 bases from V and 7 from J; bases not matched to a gene: 11. From germline, CDR1 is SQVTM and CDR2 ANQGSEA. This CDR3 region has 14 residues.

The chain uses TRBV5-1 and TRBJ2-3; no reliable D call. The CDR3 consists of 15 residues. V lost 4 bases, J lost 0 bases, and 12 bases lay in between. The V gene's germline CDR1 is SGHRS and CDR2 YFSETQ. The CDR3 nucleotides read TGCGCCAGCAGCCAAGACTCGGTCAGCACAGATACGCAGTATTTT. The encoded protein is CASSQDSVSTDTQYF.

The CDR3 sequence: CASTPGLWELFF. Written as DNA, the CDR3 is TGTGCCAGCACCCCCGGATTGTGGGAGCTGTTTTTT. The V call is TRBV7-9, the J call TRBJ2-2; D is unresolved. The V gene lost 7 bases and the J gene lost 9 bases, with 12 bases spanning the gap. Germline V gene data show CDR1 as SEHNR and CDR2 as FQNEAQ (reference sequence). The CDR3 totals 12 residues.

In this sample, this clone turned up once. The CDR3 nucleotides are TGTGCCAGCAGTCCCCAGGTGACTGAAGCTTTCTTT. Residues: CASSPQVTEAFF. This chain uses TRBV7-9 with TRBJ1-1, with D unclear. This CDR3 contains 12 residues. Between the trimmed V and J ends, which lost 6 bases and 5 bases, there was a span of 10 bases. From germline, CDR1 is SEHNR and CDR2 FQNEAQ (reference sequence).

The chain carries TRBV5-1 and TRBJ1-1; no firm D call. In germline, CDR1 is SGHRS, CDR2 YFSETQ. Trimming left V 0 bases short and J 7 bases short, with 10 bases between. This CDR3 has 13 residues. The CDR3 here is CASSLEPGDEAFF. The CDR3 region has the DNA TGCGCCAGCAGCTTGGAGCCAGGAGATGAAGCTTTCTTT.

The rearrangement links TRBV2 to TRBJ1-1; D might be TRBD1 (5 bases). Trimming cost V 9 bases and J 1 base, with 12 bases left between them. There are 13 residues in the CDR3. Germline assignment: CDR1 SNHLY and CDR2 FYNNEI. CDR3 nucleotides: TGTGCCAGTATCAGGGTGGCGAACACTGAAGCTTTCTTT. Residues: CASIRVANTEAFF. Combining the CDR3 with reference TRBV2 and TRBJ1-1 gives the whole variable domain EPEVTQTPSHQVTQMGQEVILRCVPISNHLYFYWYRQILGQKVEFLVSFYNNEISEKSEIFDDQFSVERPDGSNFTLKIRSTKLEDSAMYFCASIRVANTEAFFGQGTRLTVV.

The chain recombines TRBV29-1 with TRBJ1-1; 7 bases are a match to TRBD1. Germline-derived CDR1 and CDR2 are SQVTM and ANQGSEA. This CDR3 has 10 amino acids. The V segment lost 7 bases and the J segment 8 bases; nucleotides outside the gene matches: 4. This CDR3 reads CSAQTGEAFF. CDR3 DNA sequence: TGCAGCGCCCAGACAGGGGAAGCTTTCTTT.

The J gene is TRBJ2-3, the V gene TRBV7-9, with a tentative D call TRBD2 (5 bases). CDR3 length equals 14 residues. Trimming removed 4 bases at V and 2 bases at J, with 10 bases between. Germline loops: CDR1 SEHNR, CDR2 FQNEAQ (reference sequence). The CDR3 DNA follows: TGTGCCAGCAGCTCACGGGATACCACAGATACGCAGTATTTT. It encodes CASSSRDTTDTQYF.

This clone was seen a few times. The CDR3 region is CASSQALQDEAFF. The CDR3 nucleotides are TGCGCCAGCAGCCAAGCCTTACAGGATGAAGCTTTCTTT. This chain uses TRBV4-1 with TRBJ1-1; possible D gene TRBD1, 5 bases. Germline V gene lookup returns CDR1 MGHRA and CDR2 YSYEKL. The CDR3 is 13 residues long. The ends were cut back, 1 base at V and 7 bases at J, with 10 bases in the middle.

This clone has more than one count but fewer than ten. This chain uses TRBV27 with TRBJ2-5; 9 bases match TRBD2. The V segment lost 7 bases and the J segment 3 bases; nucleotides outside the gene matches: 6. From germline, CDR1 is MNHEY and CDR2 SMNVEV (reference sequence). The length of the CDR3 is 14 residues. This CDR3 is CASNSLAGKETQYF. In DNA, the CDR3 is TGTGCCAGCAATTCTCTAGCGGGGAAAGAGACCCAGTACTTC.

The chain joins TRBV7-2 to TRBJ2-3; D gene ambiguous. Germline CDR1 is SGHTA and CDR2 is FQGNSA. This CDR3 has 12 residues. The ends were cut back, 2 bases at V and 5 bases at J, with 5 bases in the middle. CDR3 region: CASSLLRDTQYF. The CDR3 bases are TGTGCCAGCAGCTTACTGAGAGATACGCAGTATTTT.